Listed below are T cell receptor beta chains from one sample, sequenced in a study of metastatic and nonmetastatic thyroid tumors. TCRdb reprocessed the PCR reads using MiXCR. The sample lists about 10,000 clones, more than 25% occurring once. Sequencing was carried out using tumor tissue. The receptors here all came from a female donor with papillary thyroid cancer or a benign thyroid nodule (not recorded which). Some clones in this sample may be carry-over from other donors' samples. CDR3s include the opening cysteine and the closing phenylalanine or tryptophan. D genes are given only for firm matches. The listing skips clone size in some rows; elsewhere it reads once, few, many or a size class.

clone_size	d_call	v_call	j_call	cdr3_aa	cdr3_nt
few	TRBD2	TRBV15	TRBJ2-3	CATSRAGLAGNTDTQYF	TGTGCCACCAGCAGAGCCGGACTAGCGGGAAACACAGATACGCAGTATTTT
-	-	TRBV6-4	TRBJ1-3	CASSKQGVGNTIYF	TGTGCCAGCAGTAAACAGGGCGTCGGAAACACCATATATTTT
few	-	TRBV6-2/TRBV6-3	TRBJ2-1	CASRDSSYNEQFF	TGTGCCAGCAGGGACAGCTCCTACAATGAGCAGTTCTTC
-	TRBD1	TRBV6-1	TRBJ2-7	CASSEVGTGYYEQYF	TGTGCCAGCAGTGAAGTCGGGACAGGGTACTACGAGCAGTACTTC
-	-	TRBV6-1	TRBJ2-3	CASTDTQYF	TGTGCCAGCACAGATACGCAGTATTTT
few	-	TRBV10-3	TRBJ2-1	CAIGGSGPYNEQFF	TGTGCCATCGGGGGTAGCGGCCCCTACAATGAGCAGTTCTTC
-	-	TRBV6-2/TRBV6-3	TRBJ1-2	CASSYSSKGLGGYTF	TGTGCCAGCAGTTACTCGTCAAAGGGATTAGGTGGCTACACCTTC
-	TRBD2	TRBV28	TRBJ2-1	CASSPTSGGVEQFF	TGTGCCAGCAGTCCAACTAGCGGGGGAGTCGAGCAGTTCTTC
once	-	TRBV20-1	TRBJ1-2	CSARYGGWRGYTF	TGCAGTGCCCGATATGGAGGGTGGCGGGGCTACACCTTC
few	-	TRBV6-5	TRBJ1-6	CASSYGTYNNSPLHF	TGTGCCAGCAGTTATGGGACATATAATAATTCACCCCTCCACTTT
-	-	TRBV11-3	TRBJ2-2	CASSLRGANGELFF	TGTGCCAGCAGCTTACGGGGGGCGAACGGGGAGCTGTTTTTT
-	-	TRBV7-2	TRBJ2-5	CASSLGHQETQYF	TGTGCCAGCAGCCTTGGACACCAAGAGACCCAGTACTTC
few	-	TRBV6-6	TRBJ2-7	CASSYLVSSGPRVEQYF	TGTGCCAGCAGTTATTTAGTCTCCAGCGGGCCGAGGGTCGAGCAGTACTTC
many	TRBD2	TRBV11-2	TRBJ2-1	CASSLEWAASGRARTNEQFF	TGTGCCAGCAGCTTAGAGTGGGCGGCTAGCGGGAGGGCCAGAACAAATGAGCAGTTCTTC
few	TRBD1	TRBV27	TRBJ1-1	CASSYQGANTEAFF	TGTGCCAGCAGTTACCAGGGGGCAAACACTGAAGCTTTCTTT
-	TRBD2	TRBV11-2	TRBJ2-2	CASSQEREVGELFF	TGTGCCAGCAGCCAGGAGCGGGAGGTCGGGGAGCTGTTTTTT
medium-sized	-	TRBV12-3/TRBV12-4	TRBJ2-1	CASSLAGAYNEQFF	TGTGCCAGCAGTTTAGCGGGGGCCTACAATGAGCAGTTCTTC
-	TRBD2	TRBV6-1	TRBJ2-2	CASLLAGDGGELFF	TGTGCCTCACTACTAGCGGGAGACGGCGGGGAGCTGTTTTTT
-	TRBD1	TRBV2	TRBJ2-7	CASRDSPGQGVYEQYF	TGTGCCAGCAGAGATTCACCGGGACAGGGGGTCTACGAGCAGTACTTC
many	TRBD2	TRBV5-1	TRBJ2-1	CASRASGYYEQFF	TGCGCCAGCAGGGCTAGCGGTTACTATGAGCAGTTCTTC
few	TRBD1	TRBV12-3/TRBV12-4	TRBJ1-1	CASSKATGEGEAFF	TGTGCCAGCAGTAAAGCGACAGGGGAGGGTGAAGCTTTCTTT
-	-	TRBV6-2/TRBV6-3	TRBJ1-2	CASSHPRSSDRFYGYTF	TGTGCCAGCAGTCACCCTAGATCTAGCGACAGGTTCTATGGCTACACCTTC
many	TRBD2	TRBV14	TRBJ2-1	CASSPPGLALQFF	TGTGCCAGCAGCCCCCCGGGACTAGCTCTTCAGTTCTTC
few	-	TRBV12-3/TRBV12-4	TRBJ1-3	CASRGVGNTIYF	TGTGCCAGCAGGGGAGTGGGAAACACCATATATTTT
-	-	TRBV6-1	TRBJ2-7	CASSPDSRRQYF	TGTGCCAGCAGCCCGGACAGCAGGAGGCAGTACTTC
-	TRBD2	TRBV7-2	TRBJ2-5	CASSSSRAGAGETQYF	TGTGCCAGCAGCTCCTCAAGAGCGGGAGCCGGAGAGACCCAGTACTTC
-	TRBD2	TRBV6-1	TRBJ2-5	CASRAGGWETQYF	TGTGCCAGCAGGGCGGGGGGATGGGAGACCCAGTACTTC
-	-	TRBV5-1	TRBJ1-2	CASSLPSAGGGYTF	TGCGCCAGCAGCTTGCCGTCGGCGGGAGGCGGCTACACCTTC
medium-sized	-	TRBV19	TRBJ1-1	CASSAKVSVNTEAFF	TGTGCCAGTAGTGCGAAGGTGTCAGTGAACACTGAAGCTTTCTTT
few	TRBD1	TRBV10-3	TRBJ1-1	CAIFQGTVLNIEAFF	TGTGCCATCTTCCAGGGGACAGTTTTGAACATTGAAGCTTTCTTT
-	-	TRBV7-7	TRBJ2-5	CASSLTGTSQETQYF	TGTGCTAGCAGCTTAACCGGGACTTCCCAAGAGACCCAGTACTTC
once	-	TRBV7-9	TRBJ2-7	CASSLLGGNYEQYF	TGTGCCAGCAGCTTATTAGGAGGAAACTACGAGCAGTACTTC
few	-	TRBV10-1	TRBJ1-6	CASSEDRSPLHF	TGCGCCAGCAGCGAGGACAGATCACCCCTCCACTTT
-	-	TRBV5-1	TRBJ2-2	CASSSSGVGGELFF	TGCGCCAGCAGCTCTTCAGGGGTTGGCGGGGAGCTGTTTTTT
medium-sized	-	TRBV28	TRBJ2-1	CASSLSGLYEDEQFF	TGTGCCAGCAGTTTATCGGGACTCTACGAGGATGAGCAGTTCTTC
few	TRBD2	TRBV24-1	TRBJ2-1	CATSDPDSGTEQFF	TGTGCCACCAGTGATCCAGATAGCGGGACTGAGCAGTTCTTC
few	TRBD1	TRBV6-1	TRBJ2-1	CASSEDFGTGQFRFF	TGTGCCAGCAGTGAAGATTTCGGGACAGGACAATTTCGGTTCTTC
-	-	TRBV10-2	TRBJ1-6	CASSDTNQGSYNSPLHF	TGCGCCAGCAGTGATACTAACCAGGGCTCCTATAATTCACCCCTCCACTTT
few	TRBD2	TRBV10-3	TRBJ2-7	CAIIIGLAGYEQYF	TGTGCCATCATCATCGGACTAGCTGGCTACGAGCAGTACTTC
-	-	TRBV28	TRBJ2-7	CASSLWGEQYF	TGTGCCAGCAGTTTATGGGGGGAGCAGTACTTC
few	TRBD1	TRBV6-1	TRBJ1-3	CASSRDSPSGNTIYF	TGTGCCAGCAGCCGGGACAGCCCCTCTGGAAACACCATATATTTT
-	-	TRBV19	TRBJ1-5	CASTTQFNSNQPQHF	TGTGCCAGTACCACACAGTTTAACAGCAATCAGCCCCAGCATTTT
-	-	TRBV6-9	TRBJ1-1	CASTIRWGTEAFF	TGTGCCAGCACCATAAGGTGGGGCACTGAAGCTTTCTTT
-	-	TRBV30	TRBJ1-5	CAWSVGSVYSNQPQHF	TGTGCCTGGAGTGTAGGTTCAGTCTATAGCAATCAGCCCCAGCATTTT
few	TRBD1	TRBV6-1	TRBJ1-2	CASGQGSNYGYTF	TGTGCCAGTGGACAGGGATCTAACTATGGCTACACCTTC
medium-sized	-	TRBV7-2	TRBJ2-3	CASSLQADTQYF	TGTGCCAGCAGCTTGCAAGCAGATACGCAGTATTTT
-	-	TRBV4-1	TRBJ2-1	CASSLNSYNEQFF	TGCGCCAGCAGCCTTAACAGCTACAATGAGCAGTTCTTC
-	TRBD1	TRBV12-3/TRBV12-4	TRBJ1-1	CASSPGGLNTEAFF	TGTGCCAGCAGCCCAGGGGGCTTGAACACTGAAGCTTTCTTT
medium-sized	TRBD2	TRBV20-1	TRBJ2-2	CSARETSGFTGELFF	TGCAGTGCTAGAGAGACTAGCGGATTCACCGGGGAGCTGTTTTTT
-	-	TRBV7-3	TRBJ1-6	CASSLSGSNSPLHF	TGTGCCAGCAGCTTGTCAGGGTCGAATTCACCCCTCCACTTT
medium-sized	-	TRBV28	TRBJ1-5	CASSSGGRGPQHF	TGTGCCAGCAGCTCTGGGGGGCGCGGGCCCCAGCATTTT
few	TRBD1	TRBV27	TRBJ2-3	CASSFISGQGSVDTQYF	TGTGCCAGCAGTTTCATCTCCGGACAGGGCTCGGTAGATACGCAGTATTTT
many	-	TRBV27	TRBJ1-4	CASSPRKFATNEKLFF	TGTGCCAGCAGTCCGAGAAAGTTTGCAACTAATGAAAAACTGTTTTTT
few	-	TRBV27	TRBJ1-2	CASSPTGQLLHYTF	TGTGCCAGCAGTCCAACCGGACAGTTACTCCACTACACCTTC
-	TRBD2	TRBV2	TRBJ2-7	CASSRRLAGYEQYF	TGTGCCAGCAGTAGACGGCTAGCGGGTTACGAGCAGTACTTC
-	-	TRBV6-1	TRBJ2-7	CASRITDIYEQYF	TGTGCCAGCAGGATCACAGATATCTACGAGCAGTACTTC
many	-	TRBV4-1	TRBJ2-7	CASSLLPAAGYEQYF	TGCGCCAGCAGCCTCCTCCCGGCCGCCGGCTACGAGCAGTACTTC
many	-	TRBV5-6	TRBJ2-6	CASSWITWGSGANVLTF	TGTGCCAGCAGCTGGATTACGTGGGGTTCTGGGGCCAACGTCCTGACTTTC
many	-	TRBV5-6	TRBJ2-2	CASSLVQGTGELFF	TGTGCCAGCAGCTTGGTTCAGGGTACCGGGGAGCTGTTTTTT